This record covers a single T cell receptor beta chain. The data are from a study of blood T cell repertoires in COVID-19. Germline CDR1 GTSNPN, CDR2 SVGIG (reference sequence). The CDR3 contains 14 residues. Trimming shortened V by 2 bases and J by 4 bases, and 15 bases separated the two germline ends. The table came from immunoSEQ multiplex PCR; TCRdb's copy has only in-frame clones and leaves some out. The sample holds 200,000 or so clones, around four fifths seen once. The rearrangement links TRBV30 to TRBJ2-7; tentative D call: TRBD1 (6 bases). This TCR was recovered from a man aged 55 to 70 with COVID-19, enrolled during active disease. Sequenced sample: peripheral blood. Written as DNA, the CDR3 is TGTGCCTGGAGTCTCGAGGGGGTCGGGTACGAGCAGTACTTC. Translation gives CAWSLEGVGYEQYF.